This T cell receptor beta chain was obtained from a study of Siglec-9 on CD8 T cells in melanoma. The study, taken as a whole, reports: An effector memory CD8+ subset marked by Siglec-9 reportedly appeared to gather in melanoma.

Concerning this clone itself: No antigen is known for it.

Per germline, CDR1 SGHNT and CDR2 YYREEE (reference sequence). V lost 0 bases and J lost 2, with 9 bases in between. This CDR3 spans 14 amino acids. Sequencing used immunoSEQ multiplex PCR; TCRdb keeps in-frame clones, though not all of them. The table includes more than 30,000 clones, roughly 84% detected once. The chain combines TRBV5-4 with TRBJ2-7; D is unclear. Sequenced sample: Siglec-9- CD8+ T cells sorted from blood. This receptor was obtained from a human donor in good health. CDR3 nucleotide sequence: TGTGCCAGCAGCTTGGGGGAATCACCCTACGAGCAGTACTTC. The encoded protein is CASSLGESPYEQYF.